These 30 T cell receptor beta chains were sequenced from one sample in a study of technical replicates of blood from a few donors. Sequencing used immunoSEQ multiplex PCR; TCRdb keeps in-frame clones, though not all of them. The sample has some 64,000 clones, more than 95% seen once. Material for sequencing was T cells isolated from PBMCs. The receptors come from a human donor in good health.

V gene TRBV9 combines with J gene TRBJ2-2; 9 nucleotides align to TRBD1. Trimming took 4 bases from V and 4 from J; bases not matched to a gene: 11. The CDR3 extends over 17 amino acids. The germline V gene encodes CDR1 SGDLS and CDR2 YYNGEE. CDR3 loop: CASSPQGGTGLTGELFF. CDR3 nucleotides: TGTGCCAGCAGCCCCCAGGGGGGGACAGGGCTCACCGGGGAGCTGTTTTTT.

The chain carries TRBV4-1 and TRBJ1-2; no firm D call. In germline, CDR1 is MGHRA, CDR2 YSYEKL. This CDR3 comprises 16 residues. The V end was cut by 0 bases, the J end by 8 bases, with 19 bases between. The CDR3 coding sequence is TGCGCCAGCAGCCAAGAAATCGTCATCAACTCGAAGGGCTACACCTTC. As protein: CASSQEIVINSKGYTF.

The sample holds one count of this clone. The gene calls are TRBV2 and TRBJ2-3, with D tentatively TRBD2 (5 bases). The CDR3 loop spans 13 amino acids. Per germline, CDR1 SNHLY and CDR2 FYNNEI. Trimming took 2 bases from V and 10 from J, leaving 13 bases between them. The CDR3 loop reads CASSELTSGAQYF. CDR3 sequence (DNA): TGTGCCAGCAGTGAACTCACCAGCGGAGCGCAGTATTTT.

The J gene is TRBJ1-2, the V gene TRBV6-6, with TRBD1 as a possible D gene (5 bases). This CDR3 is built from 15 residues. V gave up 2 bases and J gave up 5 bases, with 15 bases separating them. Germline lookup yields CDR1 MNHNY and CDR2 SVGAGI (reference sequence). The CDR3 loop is CASSYASGIGYGYTF. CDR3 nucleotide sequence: TGTGCCAGCAGTTACGCCTCAGGGATTGGGTATGGCTACACCTTC.

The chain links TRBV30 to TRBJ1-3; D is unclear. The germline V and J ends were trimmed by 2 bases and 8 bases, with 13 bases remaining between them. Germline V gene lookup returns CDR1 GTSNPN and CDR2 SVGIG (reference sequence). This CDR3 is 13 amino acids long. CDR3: CAWSPDFRDTIYF. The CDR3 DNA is TGTGCCTGGAGTCCTGACTTCCGCGACACCATATATTTT.

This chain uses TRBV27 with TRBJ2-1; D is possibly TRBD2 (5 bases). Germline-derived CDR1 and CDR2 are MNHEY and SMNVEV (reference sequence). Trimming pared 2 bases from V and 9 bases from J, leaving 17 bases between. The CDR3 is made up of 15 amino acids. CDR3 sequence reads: CASSLGLAGHGEQFF. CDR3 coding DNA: TGTGCCAGCAGTTTAGGCCTAGCTGGGCATGGTGAGCAGTTCTTC.

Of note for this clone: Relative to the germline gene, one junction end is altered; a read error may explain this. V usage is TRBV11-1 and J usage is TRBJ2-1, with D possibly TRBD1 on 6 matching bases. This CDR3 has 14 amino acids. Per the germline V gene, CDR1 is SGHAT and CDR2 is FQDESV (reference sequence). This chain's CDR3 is CASTLQGFYNEQFF. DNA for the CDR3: TGTGCCAGCACCTTACAGGGTTTTTACAATGAGCAGTTCTTC.

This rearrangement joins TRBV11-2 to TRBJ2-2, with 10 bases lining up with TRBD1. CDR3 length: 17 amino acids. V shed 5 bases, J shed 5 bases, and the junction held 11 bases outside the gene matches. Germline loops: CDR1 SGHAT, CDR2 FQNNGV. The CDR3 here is CASSPGTGVEGTGELFF. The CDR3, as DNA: TGTGCCAGCAGCCCGGGGACAGGGGTAGAGGGAACCGGGGAGCTGTTTTTT.

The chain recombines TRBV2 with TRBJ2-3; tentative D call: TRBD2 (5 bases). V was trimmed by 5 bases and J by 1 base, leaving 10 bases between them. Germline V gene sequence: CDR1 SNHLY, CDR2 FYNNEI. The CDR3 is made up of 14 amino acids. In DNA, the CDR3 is TGTGCCAGCAGTTCCCCAGCGGGCACAGATACGCAGTATTTT. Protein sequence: CASSSPAGTDTQYF.

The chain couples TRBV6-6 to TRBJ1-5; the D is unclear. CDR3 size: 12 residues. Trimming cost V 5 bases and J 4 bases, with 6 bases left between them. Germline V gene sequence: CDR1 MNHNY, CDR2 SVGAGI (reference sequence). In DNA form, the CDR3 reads TGTGCCAGCAGTACAGTGAATCAGCCCCAGCATTTT. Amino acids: CASSTVNQPQHF.

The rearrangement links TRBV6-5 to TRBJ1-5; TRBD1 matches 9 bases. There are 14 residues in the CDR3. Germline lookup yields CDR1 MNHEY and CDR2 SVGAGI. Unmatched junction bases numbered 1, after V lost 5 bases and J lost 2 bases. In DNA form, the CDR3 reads TGTGCCAGCAGTAGACAGGGGGGCAATCAGCCCCAGCATTTT. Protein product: CASSRQGGNQPQHF.

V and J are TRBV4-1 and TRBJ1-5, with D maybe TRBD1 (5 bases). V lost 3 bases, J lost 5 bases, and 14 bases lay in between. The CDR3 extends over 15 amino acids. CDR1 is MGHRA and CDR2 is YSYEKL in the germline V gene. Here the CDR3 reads CASSHQGLSHQPQHF. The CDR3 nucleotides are TGCGCCAGCAGCCATCAGGGCCTGTCACATCAGCCCCAGCATTTT.

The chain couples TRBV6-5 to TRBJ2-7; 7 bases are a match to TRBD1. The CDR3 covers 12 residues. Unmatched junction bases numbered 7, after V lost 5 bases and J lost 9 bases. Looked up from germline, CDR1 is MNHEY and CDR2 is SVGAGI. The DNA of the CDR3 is TGTGCCAGCAGTACCGACAGGGTCCGGCAGTACTTC. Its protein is CASSTDRVRQYF.

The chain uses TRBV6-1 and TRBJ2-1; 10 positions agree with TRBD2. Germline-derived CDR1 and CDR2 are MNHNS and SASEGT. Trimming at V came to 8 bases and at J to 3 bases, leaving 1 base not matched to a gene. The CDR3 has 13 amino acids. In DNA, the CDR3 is TGTGCCAGCGGGACTAGCGTCTACAATGAGCAGTTCTTC. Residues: CASGTSVYNEQFF.

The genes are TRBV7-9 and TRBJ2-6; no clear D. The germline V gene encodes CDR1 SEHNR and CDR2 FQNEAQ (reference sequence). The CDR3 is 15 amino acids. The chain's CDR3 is CVAEVSDSGANVLTF. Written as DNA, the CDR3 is TGTGTCGCTGAGGTCAGCGACTCTGGGGCCAACGTCCTGACTTTC.

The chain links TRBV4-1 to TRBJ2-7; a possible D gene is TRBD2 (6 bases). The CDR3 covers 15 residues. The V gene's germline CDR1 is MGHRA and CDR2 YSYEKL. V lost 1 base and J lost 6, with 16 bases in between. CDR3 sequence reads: CASSQGGLEGGEQYF. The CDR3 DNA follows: TGCGCCAGCAGCCAAGGAGGCTTGGAGGGTGGCGAGCAGTACTTC.

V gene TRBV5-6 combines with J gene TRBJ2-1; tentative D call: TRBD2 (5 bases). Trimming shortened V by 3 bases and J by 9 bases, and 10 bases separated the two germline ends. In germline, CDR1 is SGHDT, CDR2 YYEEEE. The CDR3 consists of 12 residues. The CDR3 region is CASSSTAGEQFF. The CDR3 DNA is TGTGCCAGCAGCTCGACCGCGGGTGAGCAGTTCTTC. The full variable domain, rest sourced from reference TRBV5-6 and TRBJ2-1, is DAGVTQSPTHLIKTRGQQVTLRCSPKSGHDTVSWYQQALGQGPQFIFQYYEEEERQRGNFPDRFSGHQFPNYSSELNVNALLLGDSALYLCASSSTAGEQFFGPGTRLTVL.

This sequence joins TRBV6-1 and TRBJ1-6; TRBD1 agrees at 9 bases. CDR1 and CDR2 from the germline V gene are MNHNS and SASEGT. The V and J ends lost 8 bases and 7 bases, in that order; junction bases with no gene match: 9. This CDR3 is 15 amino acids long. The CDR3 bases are TGTGCCAGCTCTTCCACCGGGACAGGGAATTCACCCCTCCACTTT. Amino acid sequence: CASSSTGTGNSPLHF.

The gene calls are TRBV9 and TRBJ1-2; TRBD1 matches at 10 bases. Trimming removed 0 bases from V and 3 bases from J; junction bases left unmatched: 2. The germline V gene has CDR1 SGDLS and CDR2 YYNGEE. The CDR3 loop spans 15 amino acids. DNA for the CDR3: TGTGCCAGCAGCGTAGGGGACAGGGGCCACTATGGCTACACCTTC. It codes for CASSVGDRGHYGYTF.

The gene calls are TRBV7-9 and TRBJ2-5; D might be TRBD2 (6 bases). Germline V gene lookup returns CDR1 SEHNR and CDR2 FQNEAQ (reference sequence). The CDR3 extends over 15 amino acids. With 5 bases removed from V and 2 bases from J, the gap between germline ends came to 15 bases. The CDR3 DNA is TGTGCCAGCAGCACGAAGTGGGGGGAACAAGAGACCCAGTACTTC. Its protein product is CASSTKWGEQETQYF.

This chain's CDR3 is CASSVEPRGEQYF. Here the CDR3 DNA reads TGTGCCAGCAGCGTCGAACCTAGGGGTGAGCAGTACTTC. The chain joins TRBV5-8 to TRBJ2-7; D possibly corresponds to TRBD1 (5 bases). V gave up 4 bases and J gave up 7 bases, with 15 bases separating them. The germline V gene encodes CDR1 SGHTS and CDR2 YDEGEE. This CDR3 spans 13 amino acids. Using reference TRBV5-8 and TRBJ2-7 for the parts outside the CDR3, the full variable domain is EAGVTQSPTHLIKTRGQQATLRCSPISGHTSVYWYQQALGLGLQFLLWYDEGEERNRGNFPPRFSGRQFPNYSSELNVNALELEDSALYLCASSVEPRGEQYFGPGTRLTVT.

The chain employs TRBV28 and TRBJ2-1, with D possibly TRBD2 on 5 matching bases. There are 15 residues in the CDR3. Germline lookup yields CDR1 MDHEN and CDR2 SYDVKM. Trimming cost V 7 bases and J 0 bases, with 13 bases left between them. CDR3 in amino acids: CASNRLPGSYNEQFF. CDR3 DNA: TGTGCCAGCAATCGACTACCCGGCTCCTACAATGAGCAGTTCTTC. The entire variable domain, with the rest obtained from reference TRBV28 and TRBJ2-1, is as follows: DVKVTQSSRYLVKRTGEKVFLECVQDMDHENMFWYRQDPGLGLRLIYFSYDVKMKEKGDIPEGYSVSREKKERFSLILESASTNQTSMYLCASNRLPGSYNEQFFGPGTRLTVL.

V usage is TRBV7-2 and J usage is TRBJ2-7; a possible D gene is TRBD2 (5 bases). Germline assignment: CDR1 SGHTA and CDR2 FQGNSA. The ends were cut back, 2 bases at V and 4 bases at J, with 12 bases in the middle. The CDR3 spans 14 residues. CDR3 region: CASSLWQREYEQYF. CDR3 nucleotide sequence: TGTGCCAGCAGCTTATGGCAACGGGAATACGAGCAGTACTTC.

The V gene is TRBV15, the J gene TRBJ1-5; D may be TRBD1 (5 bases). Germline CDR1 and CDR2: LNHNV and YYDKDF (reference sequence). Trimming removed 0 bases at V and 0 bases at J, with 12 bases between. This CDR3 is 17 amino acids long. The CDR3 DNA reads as TGTGCCACCAGCAGAGATAAGGGGACTTATAGCAATCAGCCCCAGCATTTT. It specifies CATSRDKGTYSNQPQHF.

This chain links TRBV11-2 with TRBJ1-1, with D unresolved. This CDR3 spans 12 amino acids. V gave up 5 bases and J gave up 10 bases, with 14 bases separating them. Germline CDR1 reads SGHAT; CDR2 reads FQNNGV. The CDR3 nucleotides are TGTGCCAGCAGCCGACGATCGGGTGGAGCTTTCTTT. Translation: CASSRRSGGAFF.

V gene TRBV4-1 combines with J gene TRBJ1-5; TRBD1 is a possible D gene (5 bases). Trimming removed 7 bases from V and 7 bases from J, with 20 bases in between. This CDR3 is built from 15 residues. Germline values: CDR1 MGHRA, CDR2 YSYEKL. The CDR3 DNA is TGCGCCAGCACCGAGGAGGAGGGGTTTAACCAGCCCCAGCATTTT. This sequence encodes CASTEEEGFNQPQHF.

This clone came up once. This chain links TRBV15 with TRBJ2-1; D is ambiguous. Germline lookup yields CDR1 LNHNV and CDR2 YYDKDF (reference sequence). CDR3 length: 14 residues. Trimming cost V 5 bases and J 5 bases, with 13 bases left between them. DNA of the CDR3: TGTGCCACCAGCCTCCGAGCCGGTAACAATGAGCAGTTCTTC. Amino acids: CATSLRAGNNEQFF.

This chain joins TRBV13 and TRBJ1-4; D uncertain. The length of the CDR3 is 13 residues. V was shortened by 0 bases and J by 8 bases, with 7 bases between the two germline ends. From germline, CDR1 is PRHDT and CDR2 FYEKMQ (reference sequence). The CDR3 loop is CASSLGAVEKLFF. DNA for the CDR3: TGTGCCAGCAGCTTAGGAGCGGTGGAAAAACTGTTTTTT.

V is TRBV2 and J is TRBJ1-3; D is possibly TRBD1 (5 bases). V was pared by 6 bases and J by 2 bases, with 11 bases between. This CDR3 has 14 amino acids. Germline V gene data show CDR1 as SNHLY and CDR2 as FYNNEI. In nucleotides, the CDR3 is TGTGCCAGCAGCGAGGCAGGGCCTGGAAACACCATATATTTT. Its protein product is CASSEAGPGNTIYF. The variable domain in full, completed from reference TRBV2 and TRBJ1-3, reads EPEVTQTPSHQVTQMGQEVILRCVPISNHLYFYWYRQILGQKVEFLVSFYNNEISEKSEIFDDQFSVERPDGSNFTLKIRSTKLEDSAMYFCASSEAGPGNTIYFGEGSWLTVV.

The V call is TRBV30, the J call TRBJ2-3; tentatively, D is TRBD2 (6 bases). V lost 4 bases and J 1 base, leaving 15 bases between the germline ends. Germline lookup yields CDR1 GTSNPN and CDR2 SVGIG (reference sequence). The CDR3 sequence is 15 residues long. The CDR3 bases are TGTGCCTGGAACGTTGGCGGGGCGCGCACAGATACGCAGTATTTT. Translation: CAWNVGGARTDTQYF.